The 32 T cell receptor beta chains in this list originate from one sample, sequenced in a study of cytomegalovirus exposure and HLA in healthy donors (dated by TCRdb to 2016 to 2017). The library was obtained by the immunoSEQ multiplex PCR assay. The table was pulled from immuneACCESS by TCRdb, which kept in-frame rearrangements only. Such tables lose some clones; where checked, under half of the loss comes from unresolved V genes, and the rest has no known cause. For this sample the table gives roughly 250,000 clones, of which 87% were detected only once. Jointly, the top ten make up 2.6% of the sample. The sequenced sample consisted of PBMCs. The receptors come from a young man in good health and CMV-seronegative.

This chain joins TRBV27 and TRBJ2-7; the match to TRBD1 covers 8 bases. The germline V gene encodes CDR1 MNHEY and CDR2 SMNVEV (reference sequence). The junction had 4 bases not matched to a gene; V was cut back by 7 bases and J by 2 bases. The CDR3 loop spans 13 amino acids. The CDR3 spells CASTGQGAYEQYF. The CDR3 nucleotides are TGTGCCAGCACCGGACAGGGAGCCTACGAGCAGTACTTC.

This chain links TRBV18 with TRBJ1-4, with D tentatively TRBD1 (5 bases). Germline assignment: CDR1 KGHSH and CDR2 LQKENI. V was cut by 4 bases and J by 5 bases, with 14 bases left in between. This CDR3 has 15 amino acids. The CDR3 spells CASSLKLEGNEKLFF. In nucleotides, the CDR3 is TGTGCCAGCTCACTTAAACTGGAGGGGAATGAAAAACTGTTTTTT.

The chain recombines TRBV27 with TRBJ2-7; weak D call: TRBD2 (5 bases). Germline V gene data show CDR1 as MNHEY and CDR2 as SMNVEV (reference sequence). This CDR3 region has 14 residues. Trimming pared 0 bases from V and 3 bases from J, leaving 9 bases between. The DNA for the CDR3 is TGTGCCAGCAGTTTATCGGGAGTGGGCTACGAGCAGTACTTC. This gives the protein CASSLSGVGYEQYF.

This chain uses TRBV11-2 with TRBJ1-4; tentatively, D is TRBD1 (5 bases). CDR3 length: 14 residues. V lost 5 bases to trimming and J lost 8 bases, with 15 bases between them. Germline V gene data show CDR1 as SGHAT and CDR2 as FQNNGV. The chain's CDR3 is CASSLRDVKEKLFF. CDR3 nucleotides: TGTGCCAGCAGCCTCAGGGATGTAAAGGAAAAACTGTTTTTT.

The V and J genes are TRBV6-6 and TRBJ1-4; 12 positions agree with TRBD1. The length of the CDR3 is 14 residues. V dropped 5 bases and J dropped 9; count of bases not matched to a gene: 4. Germline-derived CDR1 and CDR2 are MNHNY and SVGAGI (reference sequence). The CDR3 DNA reads as TGTGCCAGCAGTCTTGGGACAGGGGGCAAAAAACTGTTTTTT. Translation gives CASSLGTGGKKLFF.

V and J are TRBV30 and TRBJ1-3, with 8 bases lining up with TRBD1. Germline V gives CDR1 GTSNPN, CDR2 SVGIG (reference sequence). The CDR3 is made up of 13 amino acids. V dropped 7 bases and J dropped 7; count of bases not matched to a gene: 9. The CDR3 sequence: CASDGTGSNTIYF. For the CDR3, the DNA is TGTGCCTCCGACGGGACAGGTAGTAACACCATATATTTT.

The table lists this clone with a count of one. The same CDR3 can be traced to other DNA sequences in this sample. The chain carries TRBV5-6 and TRBJ2-7; 9 bases map to TRBD2. The CDR3 is 13 amino acids. J gave up 4 bases and V 4 bases, and 3 bases lay outside the gene matches. The germline V gene encodes CDR1 SGHDT and CDR2 YYEEEE. The CDR3 nucleotides read TGTGCCAGCAGCCGAGCGGGAGGTTACGAGCAGTACTTC. Its protein product is CASSRAGGYEQYF.

Regarding this clone: Other DNA sequences in the same sample also yield this CDR3. The rearrangement links TRBV27 to TRBJ2-7; TRBD1 matches at 7 bases. The V segment lost 5 bases and the J segment 1 base; nucleotides outside the gene matches: 2. This CDR3 has 13 residues. Per germline, CDR1 MNHEY and CDR2 SMNVEV (reference sequence). CDR3 nucleotides: TGTGCCAGCAGTCTGACAGGGTCCTACGAGCAGTACTTC. Translated, it gives CASSLTGSYEQYF.

Notes on this clone: At one boundary the junction diverges from the germline segment, which might be a read error. The V call is TRBV7-7, the J call TRBJ2-5; tentatively, D is TRBD2 (6 bases). The CDR3 contains 13 residues. Germline V CDR1 and CDR2: SSHAT, FNYEAQ (reference sequence). CDR3 protein: CASTAGNQETQYF. CDR3 sequence (DNA): TGTGCTAGCACCGCGGGAAACCAAGAGACCCAGTACTTC.

V is TRBV7-2 and J is TRBJ2-5, with D possibly TRBD2 on 6 matching bases. CDR3 length: 16 amino acids. The germline gives CDR1 SGHTA, CDR2 FQGNSA. V was clipped by 3 bases and J by 0 bases, with 14 bases between them. CDR3: CASSFWGLTYQETQYF. The CDR3 DNA sequence: TGTGCCAGCAGCTTTTGGGGACTTACGTACCAAGAGACCCAGTACTTC.

In DNA, the CDR3 is TGTGCCAGCAGACTCGGGACAGGGGGAAGGGAGCAGTACTTC. This gives the protein CASRLGTGGREQYF. J is TRBJ2-7 and V is TRBV5-4, with TRBD1 matching over 11 bases. The CDR3 spans 14 residues. Unmatched junction bases numbered 8, after V lost 5 bases and J lost 7 bases. Germline V gene lookup returns CDR1 SGHNT and CDR2 YYREEE (reference sequence). The full variable domain, completed using reference TRBV5-4 and TRBJ2-7, is ETGVTQSPTHLIKTRGQQVTLRCSSQSGHNTVSWYQQALGQGPQFIFQYYREEENGRGNFPPRFSGLQFPNYSSELNVNALELDDSALYLCASRLGTGGREQYFGPGTRLTVT.

This chain connects TRBV28 to TRBJ2-2; 10 bases are a match to TRBD2. The germline gives CDR1 MDHEN, CDR2 SYDVKM. The J segment lost 4 bases and the V segment lost 6 bases, leaving 8 bases of the junction unmatched. The length of the CDR3 is 16 residues. The CDR3 is CASRLLAGALTGELFF. The CDR3 nucleotides read TGTGCCAGCAGATTGCTAGCGGGGGCACTCACCGGGGAGCTGTTTTTT. Using reference TRBV28 and TRBJ2-2 for the parts outside the CDR3, the full variable domain is DVKVTQSSRYLVKRTGEKVFLECVQDMDHENMFWYRQDPGLGLRLIYFSYDVKMKEKGDIPEGYSVSREKKERFSLILESASTNQTSMYLCASRLLAGALTGELFFGEGSRLTVL.

J is TRBJ2-3 and V is TRBV28; 7 bases align to TRBD2. Germline V gene sequence: CDR1 MDHEN, CDR2 SYDVKM. This CDR3 comprises 14 residues. With 7 bases clipped from V and 7 bases from J, the junction kept 11 bases outside the gene matches. For the CDR3, the DNA is TGTGCCAGCACCCTGGGGGGGTACTCCTATACGCAGTATTTT. Translated, it gives CASTLGGYSYTQYF.

The count of this clone is one. V and J are TRBV18 and TRBJ1-6; no clear D gene. CDR1 and CDR2 from the germline V gene are KGHSH and LQKENI. The CDR3 length is 12 residues. Trimming removed 4 bases from V and 7 bases from J, with 5 bases in between. CDR3 bases: TGTGCCAGCTCACAGCCAAATTCACCCCTCCACTTT. Protein: CASSQPNSPLHF.

The CDR3 protein is CASRGLAENYEQYF. DNA for the CDR3: TGCGCCAGCCGGGGACTAGCGGAGAACTACGAGCAGTACTTC. V and J are TRBV10-2 and TRBJ2-7, with 11 bases fitting TRBD2. CDR3 length: 14 residues. The J segment lost 3 bases and the V segment lost 8 bases, leaving 6 bases of the junction unmatched. CDR1 and CDR2 from the germline V gene are WSHSY and SAAADI.

This chain joins TRBV9 and TRBJ2-5, with TRBD2 matching 9 bases. Germline V lookup: CDR1 SGDLS, CDR2 YYNGEE. This CDR3 comprises 16 residues. Unmatched junction bases numbered 8, after V lost 0 bases and J lost 5 bases. The CDR3 here is CASSVDGSGSGETQYF. CDR3 DNA sequence: TGTGCCAGCAGCGTAGATGGTAGCGGGAGCGGCGAGACCCAGTACTTC.

V usage is TRBV9 and J usage is TRBJ2-3, with 9 bases aligning to TRBD2. J lost 2 bases, V lost 1 base, and 8 bases had no gene match. Germline V gives CDR1 SGDLS, CDR2 YYNGEE. The CDR3 loop spans 17 amino acids. CDR3 residues: CASSVTLASGATDTQYF. DNA for the CDR3: TGTGCCAGCAGCGTAACTTTGGCTAGCGGGGCCACAGATACGCAGTATTTT.

This clone occurred a few times. The junction differs from germline at one of its ends, possibly a read error. CDR3 residues: CAWSVKDISF. The CDR3 DNA reads TGTGCCTGGAGTGTGAAGGACATCAGTTTC. The chain links TRBV30 to TRBJ1-1; D might be TRBD1 (5 bases). Germline-derived CDR1 and CDR2 are GTSNPN and SVGIG (reference sequence). The CDR3 totals 10 residues.

The chain has TRBV5-1 and TRBJ2-1, with D tentatively TRBD2 (6 bases). Germline values: CDR1 SGHRS, CDR2 YFSETQ. V lost 4 bases and J lost 10, with 15 bases in between. The CDR3 totals 13 residues. As DNA, the CDR3 is TGCGCCAGCAGCCCCGGGGACTCCAGCGAGCAGTTCTTC. The encoded protein is CASSPGDSSEQFF.

With regard to this clone: Within the sample, other DNA sequences also encode this same CDR3. This rearrangement joins TRBV5-1 to TRBJ2-1; 8 bases map to TRBD2. Unmatched junction bases numbered 5, after V lost 0 bases and J lost 3 bases. The germline CDR1 and CDR2 sequences are SGHRS and YFSETQ. CDR3 length: 16 amino acids. CDR3 coding DNA: TGCGCCAGCAGCTTGGAAGGGCTAGCGGGCTACAATGAGCAGTTCTTC. It specifies CASSLEGLAGYNEQFF. Looking up the rest from reference TRBV5-1 and TRBJ2-1 gives the full variable domain: KAGVTQTPRYLIKTRGQQVTLSCSPISGHRSVSWYQQTPGQGLQFLFEYFSETQRNKGNFPGRFSGRQFSNSRSEMNVSTLELGDSALYLCASSLEGLAGYNEQFFGPGTRLTVL.

The V gene is TRBV5-1, the J gene TRBJ1-4, with TRBD1 as a possible D gene (5 bases). CDR3 size: 14 residues. Germline V gene lookup returns CDR1 SGHRS and CDR2 YFSETQ. Trimming stripped 5 bases from V and 7 bases from J, with 15 bases between. As DNA, the CDR3 is TGCGCCAGCAGGGATCGGGGACTCGGTGAAAAACTGTTTTTT. As protein: CASRDRGLGEKLFF.

The J gene is TRBJ1-1, the V gene TRBV6-1; D gene uncertain. V was clipped by 10 bases and J by 3 bases, with 15 bases between them. The germline gives CDR1 MNHNS, CDR2 SASEGT. The CDR3 runs to 13 residues. The CDR3 DNA reads TGTGCCACTTCTATTGAATCCGACACTGAAGCTTTCTTT. It codes for CATSIESDTEAFF.

The chain employs TRBV5-6 and TRBJ2-7; 7 bases line up with TRBD2. Trimming removed 2 bases from V and 2 bases from J; junction bases left unmatched: 7. The V gene's germline CDR1 is SGHDT and CDR2 YYEEEE. This CDR3 is built from 15 residues. CDR3 loop: CASSLGLAEAYEQYF. The CDR3, as DNA: TGTGCCAGCAGCTTAGGGCTAGCGGAGGCCTACGAGCAGTACTTC.

This chain links TRBV10-1 with TRBJ1-6; TRBD1 matches at 7 bases. V shed 10 bases, J shed 2 bases, and the junction held 20 bases outside the gene matches. Germline CDR1 reads WNHNN; CDR2 reads SYGVQD (reference sequence). There are 19 residues in the CDR3. CDR3 residues: CANPNTGVVAPTYNSPLHF. Here the CDR3 DNA reads TGCGCCAACCCCAACACAGGGGTGGTCGCGCCAACCTATAATTCACCCCTCCACTTT.

The rearrangement joins TRBV18 to TRBJ1-6; the match to TRBD1 covers 8 bases. Germline values: CDR1 KGHSH, CDR2 LQKENI. Germline trimming cut 3 bases from V and 5 bases from J; bases unmatched to any gene: 6. The length of the CDR3 is 16 residues. The CDR3 DNA follows: TGTGCCAGCTCACCTAATTCGGACAGGGATAATTCACCCCTCCACTTT. It translates to CASSPNSDRDNSPLHF.

The genes are TRBV6-1 and TRBJ2-1; 8 bases fit TRBD2. Germline-derived CDR1 and CDR2 are MNHNS and SASEGT. CDR3 length: 14 residues. Trimming at V came to 5 bases and at J to 9 bases, leaving 9 bases not matched to a gene. CDR3 in amino acids: CASSLRTSNTEQFF. The CDR3, as DNA: TGTGCCAGCAGTTTGCGGACTAGCAATACTGAGCAGTTCTTC.

The chain is built from TRBV5-6 and TRBJ2-5; 13 nucleotides line up with TRBD2. Germline lookup yields CDR1 SGHDT and CDR2 YYEEEE. Trimming removed 2 bases from V and 4 bases from J; junction bases left unmatched: 2. This CDR3 region has 15 residues. CDR3 nucleotides: TGTGCCAGCAGCTTAGGACTAGCGGGAGCAGAGACCCAGTACTTC. Residues: CASSLGLAGAETQYF.

V usage is TRBV5-4 and J usage is TRBJ1-6, with 10 bases that match TRBD1. The J segment lost 6 bases and the V segment lost 3 bases, leaving 9 bases of the junction unmatched. The CDR3 sequence is 17 residues long. Looked up from germline, CDR1 is SGHNT and CDR2 is YYREEE (reference sequence). DNA for the CDR3: TGTGCCAGCAGCTATGCGGGACAGGGGTCCCGTAATTCACCCCTCCACTTT. This codes for CASSYAGQGSRNSPLHF.

The chain uses TRBV5-4 and TRBJ2-7; 11 bases fit TRBD2. This CDR3 is built from 15 residues. Germline CDR1 is SGHNT and CDR2 is YYREEE (reference sequence). The V segment lost 2 bases and the J segment 5 bases; nucleotides outside the gene matches: 6. The CDR3 loop is CASSLIAGGPHEQYF. In DNA form, the CDR3 reads TGTGCCAGCAGCTTAATAGCGGGAGGGCCCCACGAGCAGTACTTC.

The V call is TRBV6-5, the J call TRBJ1-5; D uncertain. CDR1 MNHEY and CDR2 SVGAGI come from the germline V gene. Deletions cut 5 bases from V and 0 bases from J, with 5 bases between. The CDR3 is 13 residues long. The CDR3 region is CASSTTSNQPQHF. The CDR3, as DNA: TGTGCCAGCAGTACAACTAGCAATCAGCCCCAGCATTTT.

The rearrangement uses TRBV6-5 and TRBJ2-7; D is perhaps TRBD2 (6 bases). This CDR3 spans 13 amino acids. The germline gives CDR1 MNHEY, CDR2 SVGAGI. Between the trimmed V and J ends, which lost 0 bases and 6 bases, there was a span of 9 bases. CDR3 sequence reads: CASSYSEGGEQYF. The CDR3 DNA reads as TGTGCCAGCAGTTACTCGGAGGGCGGCGAGCAGTACTTC.

The chain combines TRBV18 with TRBJ1-5, with D hard to call. V was trimmed by 3 bases and J by 3 bases, leaving 9 bases between them. This CDR3 is 14 amino acids long. The germline CDR1 and CDR2 sequences are KGHSH and LQKENI. CDR3 coding DNA: TGTGCCAGCTCACCGAGCACAGCCAATCAGCCCCAGCATTTT. Amino acid sequence: CASSPSTANQPQHF.